This T cell receptor beta chain was sequenced during a study of OX40 agonist ivuxolimab in advanced cancers. Study overall: In three patients, partial responses were observed, one with hepatocellular carcinoma and two with cutaneous melanoma.

Assay used: immunoSEQ multiplex PCR; TCRdb lists only in-frame clones, some missing. The data hold roughly 72,000 clones, with about 93% observed a single time. The V end was cut by 0 bases, the J end by 1 base, with 7 bases between. Germline V gene lookup returns CDR1 SGDLS and CDR2 YYNGEE. The CDR3 spans 14 residues. The sequencing used CD4+ or CD8+ T cells sorted from blood, collected in a trial of the OX40 agonist ivuxolimab. The origin of this receptor is an adult with an advanced solid tumor such as melanoma, head and neck, liver or kidney cancer. The V gene is TRBV9, the J gene TRBJ2-5; D is perhaps TRBD2 (5 bases). The CDR3, as DNA: TGTGCCAGCAGCGTAGAAGGACTCCAAGAGACCCAGTACTTC. Translated, it gives CASSVEGLQETQYF.